This T cell receptor beta chain was retrieved from a study of vaccination and CD4 T cells after COVID-19. Study context: Typically, post-vaccine samples were obtained a median roughly 70 days after dose two, within a range of 14 to 241. Study findings and constraints: Looking at convalescent patients, 304 of their 307 vaccine-specific clones were spike mono-reactive. The researchers studied relatively few convalescent patients and omitted early post-infection timepoints.

On this clonotype itself: The antigen is undetermined.

Germline assignment: CDR1 GTSNPN and CDR2 SVGIG (reference sequence). This CDR3 has 13 amino acids. From the PCR reads, TCRdb called clonotypes with MiXCR, one entry per CDR3 protein. Among tens of thousands of distinct CDR3 sequences, approximately 57% were seen once, and the ten largest hold just under 1%. The chain is built from TRBV30 and TRBJ1-5; D may be TRBD1 (5 bases). The TCR originated in a human donor who had recovered from COVID-19. Source: CD4+ T cells from blood, taken before SARS-CoV-2 vaccination. For the CDR3, the DNA is TGTGCTACGTCCCGGGACTCCAATCAGCCCCAGCATTTT. Protein: CATSRDSNQPQHF.